The sample holds a few counts of the clone carrying this TCR beta chain. This sample stems from a study of blood T cell repertoires in COVID-19. Methods used by the authors: Amplification of reference gene primers was used by the study to estimate nucleated cell counts. Sequencing was performed with immunoSEQ multiplex PCR; in TCRdb, only in-frame clones are kept and a portion is missing. The V and J calls and clone size come from that table; D and trimming were worked out from the DNA. The table records about 46,000 clones, about 90% of them present only once. This CDR3 is built from 19 residues. CDR1 is SNHLY, CDR2 FYNNEI, per germline. The ends lost 5 bases at V and 2 bases at J; junction bases unmatched: 19.

This sequence was found in a human donor with active COVID-19. The donor label of this sample is uncertain. V and J are TRBV2 and TRBJ2-7; the match to TRBD1 covers 9 bases. Sequencing was carried out using peripheral blood. The CDR3 DNA reads TGTGCCAGCAGTTCCGGGACAGGGTTATTTAGGTCGTCGGCCTACGAGCAGTACTTC. Translating it yields CASSSGTGLFRSSAYEQYF. Full variable domain (outside the CDR3, taken from reference TRBV2 and TRBJ2-7): EPEVTQTPSHQVTQMGQEVILRCVPISNHLYFYWYRQILGQKVEFLVSFYNNEISEKSEIFDDQFSVERPDGSNFTLKIRSTKLEDSAMYFCASSSGTGLFRSSAYEQYFGPGTRLTVT.